Listed here are 3 T cell receptor beta chains from one sample, sequenced in a study of T cells in Graves' hyperthyroidism and ophthalmopathy. TCR beta CDR3 regions were amplified from RNA transcripts. First-round RT-PCR targeting the TCR CDR3 was performed with the HTBI primer set. TCRdb reprocessed the multiplex PCR reads via MiXCR and lists one record per CDR3 protein. The sample yields some 620,000 distinct CDR3 sequences, roughly 16% seen once. Sequencing was carried out using blood. The origin of the receptors is a woman under 40 with Graves' hyperthyroidism.

The V and J genes are TRBV7-9 and TRBJ2-3; D gene unclear. The V end lost 2 bases, the J end lost 6 bases, and 15 bases lay between the germline ends. CDR3 length equals 15 residues. Germline CDR1 SEHNR, CDR2 FQNEAQ (reference sequence). CDR3 DNA sequence: TGTGCCAGCAGCTTAATTCTGATAGGGTTGGATACGCAGTATTTT. Translating it yields CASSLILIGLDTQYF.

In its sample, this clonotype was seen many times. The V gene is TRBV7-3, the J gene TRBJ1-2; the D gene is possibly TRBD1 (5 bases). Trimming pared 5 bases from V and 5 bases from J, leaving 12 bases between. This CDR3 is built from 13 residues. Germline V gene data show CDR1 as SGHTA and CDR2 as FQGTGA. The CDR3 bases are TGTGCCAGCAGCGAGGGGCAGAAATATGGCTACACCTTC. Residues: CASSEGQKYGYTF.

This clonotype was detected ten times or more. The CDR3 DNA reads TGCAGTGCTAGGGCTAGCGGGAGCCGAAATGAGCAGTTCTTC. Translated: CSARASGSRNEQFF. V usage is TRBV20-1 and J usage is TRBJ2-1, with 10 positions matching TRBD2. From germline, CDR1 is DFQATT and CDR2 SNEGSKA (reference sequence). This CDR3 is 14 amino acids long. The J segment lost 7 bases and the V segment lost 3 bases, leaving 6 bases of the junction unmatched.